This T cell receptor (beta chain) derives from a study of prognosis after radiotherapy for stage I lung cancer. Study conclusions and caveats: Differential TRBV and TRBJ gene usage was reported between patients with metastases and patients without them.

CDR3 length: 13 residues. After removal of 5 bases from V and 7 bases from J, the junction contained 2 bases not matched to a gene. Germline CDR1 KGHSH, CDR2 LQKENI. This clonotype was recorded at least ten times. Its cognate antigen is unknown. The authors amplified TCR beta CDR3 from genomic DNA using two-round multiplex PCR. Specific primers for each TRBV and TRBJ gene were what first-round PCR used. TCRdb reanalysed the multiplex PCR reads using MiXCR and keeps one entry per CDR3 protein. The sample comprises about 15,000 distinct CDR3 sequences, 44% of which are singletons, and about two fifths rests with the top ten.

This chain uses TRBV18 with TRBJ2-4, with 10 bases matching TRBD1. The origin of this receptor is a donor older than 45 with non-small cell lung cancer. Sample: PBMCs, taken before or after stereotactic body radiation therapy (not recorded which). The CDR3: CASSSDRGNIQYF. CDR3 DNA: TGTGCCAGCTCATCGGACAGGGGGAACATTCAGTACTTC.